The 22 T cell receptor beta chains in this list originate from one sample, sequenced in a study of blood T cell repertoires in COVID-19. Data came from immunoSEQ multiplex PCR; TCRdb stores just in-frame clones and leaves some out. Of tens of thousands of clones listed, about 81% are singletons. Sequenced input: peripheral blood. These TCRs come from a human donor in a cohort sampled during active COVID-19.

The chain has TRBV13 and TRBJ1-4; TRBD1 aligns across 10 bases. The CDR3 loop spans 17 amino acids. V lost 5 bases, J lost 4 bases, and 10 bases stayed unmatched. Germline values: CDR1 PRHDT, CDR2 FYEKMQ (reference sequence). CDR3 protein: CASSPGTGEELNEKLFF. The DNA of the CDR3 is TGTGCCAGCAGCCCGGGGACAGGGGAAGAGCTTAATGAAAAACTGTTTTTT.

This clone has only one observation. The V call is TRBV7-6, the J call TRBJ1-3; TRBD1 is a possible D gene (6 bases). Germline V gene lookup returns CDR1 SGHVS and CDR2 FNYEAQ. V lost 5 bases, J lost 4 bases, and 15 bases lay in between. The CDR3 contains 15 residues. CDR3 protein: CASSLGVGAGNTIYF. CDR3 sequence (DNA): TGTGCCAGCAGCCTTGGGGTGGGGGCCGGAAACACCATATATTTT.

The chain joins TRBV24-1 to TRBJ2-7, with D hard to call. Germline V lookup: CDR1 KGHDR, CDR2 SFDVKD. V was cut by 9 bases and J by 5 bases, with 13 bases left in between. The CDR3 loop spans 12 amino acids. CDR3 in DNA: TGTGCCACCCCCGATACTTCGGACGAGCAGTACTTC. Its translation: CATPDTSDEQYF.

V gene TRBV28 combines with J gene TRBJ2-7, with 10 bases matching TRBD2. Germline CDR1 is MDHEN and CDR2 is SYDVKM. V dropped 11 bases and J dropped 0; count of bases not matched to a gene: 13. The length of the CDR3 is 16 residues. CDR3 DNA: TGTGCCCCCCCAACAGCGGGGGGGGAGAACTCCTACGAGCAGTACTTC. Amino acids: CAPPTAGGENSYEQYF.

The CDR3 coding sequence is TGTGCCAGCAGCGACCGTGGGACAGGGAACAGCGAGCAGTACTTC. This gives the protein CASSDRGTGNSEQYF. The chain links TRBV9 to TRBJ2-7; 9 bases match TRBD1. CDR3 size: 15 residues. The ends lost 3 bases at V and 6 bases at J; junction bases unmatched: 10. CDR1 and CDR2 (germline): SGDLS, YYNGEE.

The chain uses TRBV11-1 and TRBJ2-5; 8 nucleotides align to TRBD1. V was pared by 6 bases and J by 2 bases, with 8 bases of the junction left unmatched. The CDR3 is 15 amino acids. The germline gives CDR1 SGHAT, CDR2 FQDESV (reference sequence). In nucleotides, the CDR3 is TGTGCCAGCAGTCACACCCGGGACAGGCAAGAGACCCAGTACTTC. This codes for CASSHTRDRQETQYF.

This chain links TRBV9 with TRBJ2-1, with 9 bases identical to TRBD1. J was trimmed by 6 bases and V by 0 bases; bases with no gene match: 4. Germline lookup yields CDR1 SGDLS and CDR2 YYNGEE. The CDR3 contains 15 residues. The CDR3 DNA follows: TGTGCCAGCAGCGTAGAGGGGACAGGGTTCAATGAGCAGTTCTTC. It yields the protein CASSVEGTGFNEQFF.

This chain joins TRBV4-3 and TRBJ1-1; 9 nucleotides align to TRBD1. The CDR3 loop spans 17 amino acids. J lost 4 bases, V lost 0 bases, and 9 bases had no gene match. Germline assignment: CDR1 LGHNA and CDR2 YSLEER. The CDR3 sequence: CASSQDIVGDRVTEAFF. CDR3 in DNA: TGCGCCAGCAGCCAAGATATAGTAGGGGACAGGGTCACTGAAGCTTTCTTT.

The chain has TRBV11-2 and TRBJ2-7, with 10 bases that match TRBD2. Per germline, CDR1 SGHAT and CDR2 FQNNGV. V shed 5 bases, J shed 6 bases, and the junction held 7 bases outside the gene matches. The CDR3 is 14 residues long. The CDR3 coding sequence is TGTGCCAGCAGCCCAAGCGGGGGGGGCTTCGAGCAGTACTTC. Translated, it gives CASSPSGGGFEQYF.

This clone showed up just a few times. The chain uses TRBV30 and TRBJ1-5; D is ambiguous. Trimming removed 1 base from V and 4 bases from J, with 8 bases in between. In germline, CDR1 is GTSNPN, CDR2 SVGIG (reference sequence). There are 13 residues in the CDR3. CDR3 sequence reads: CAWSGSGNQPQHF. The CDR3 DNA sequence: TGTGCCTGGAGTGGGTCAGGAAATCAGCCCCAGCATTTT.

CDR3 region: CAWGASGLGAEAFF. The CDR3 nucleotides read TGTGCCTGGGGGGCCTCAGGTCTCGGGGCTGAAGCTTTCTTT. The chain links TRBV30 to TRBJ1-1; D perhaps matches TRBD1 (5 bases). The CDR3 runs to 14 residues. The ends were cut back, 5 bases at V and 6 bases at J, with 19 bases in the middle. Germline CDR1 is GTSNPN and CDR2 is SVGIG (reference sequence).

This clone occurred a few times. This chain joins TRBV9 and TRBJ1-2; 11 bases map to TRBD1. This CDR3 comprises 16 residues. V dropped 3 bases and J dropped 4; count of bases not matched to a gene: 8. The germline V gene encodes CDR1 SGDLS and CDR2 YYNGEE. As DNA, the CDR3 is TGTGCCAGCAGCGCTCCCGGGACAGGGGGTGGCTATGGCTACACCTTC. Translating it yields CASSAPGTGGGYGYTF.

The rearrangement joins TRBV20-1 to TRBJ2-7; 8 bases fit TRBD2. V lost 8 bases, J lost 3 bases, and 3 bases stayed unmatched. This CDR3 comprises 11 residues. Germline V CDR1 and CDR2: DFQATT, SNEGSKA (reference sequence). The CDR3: CSWSGGYEQYF. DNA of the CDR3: TGCAGTTGGAGCGGGGGCTACGAGCAGTACTTC.

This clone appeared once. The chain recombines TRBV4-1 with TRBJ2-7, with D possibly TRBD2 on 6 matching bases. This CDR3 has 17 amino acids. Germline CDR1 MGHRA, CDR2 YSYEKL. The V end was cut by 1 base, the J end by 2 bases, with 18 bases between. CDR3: CASSQGVVLARTYEQYF. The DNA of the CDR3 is TGCGCCAGCAGCCAAGGCGTAGTCCTAGCGCGTACCTACGAGCAGTACTTC.

Here the CDR3 reads CASSLLLPGGGYTF. In DNA form, the CDR3 reads TGTGCCAGCAGCTTGTTGCTCCCAGGGGGAGGCTACACCTTC. The chain employs TRBV5-6 and TRBJ1-2; 7 positions agree with TRBD1. The length of the CDR3 is 14 residues. The V and J ends lost 1 base and 8 bases, in that order; junction bases with no gene match: 8. Germline V gives CDR1 SGHDT, CDR2 YYEEEE.

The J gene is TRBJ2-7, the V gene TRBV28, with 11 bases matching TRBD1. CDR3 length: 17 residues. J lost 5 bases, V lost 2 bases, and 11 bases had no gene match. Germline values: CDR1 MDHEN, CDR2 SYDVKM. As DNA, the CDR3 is TGTGCCAGCAGTTTAATCAGTTGGGGACAGGGGGTACACGAGCAGTACTTC. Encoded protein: CASSLISWGQGVHEQYF.

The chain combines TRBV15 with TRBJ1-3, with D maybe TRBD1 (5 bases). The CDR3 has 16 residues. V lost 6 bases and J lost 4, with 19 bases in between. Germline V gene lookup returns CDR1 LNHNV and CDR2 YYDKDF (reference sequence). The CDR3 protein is CATRPGRLEFGNTIYF. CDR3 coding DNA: TGTGCCACCAGACCGGGACGACTAGAGTTCGGAAACACCATATATTTT.

The CDR3 DNA follows: TGTGCCTGGGAATCGGGACAGGGGACTGAAAAACTGTTTTTT. Translating it yields CAWESGQGTEKLFF. V gene TRBV30 combines with J gene TRBJ1-4; 10 bases map to TRBD1. The CDR3 runs to 14 residues. Trimming cost V 5 bases and J 7 bases; bases outside gene matches: 7. The germline CDR1 and CDR2 sequences are GTSNPN and SVGIG (reference sequence).

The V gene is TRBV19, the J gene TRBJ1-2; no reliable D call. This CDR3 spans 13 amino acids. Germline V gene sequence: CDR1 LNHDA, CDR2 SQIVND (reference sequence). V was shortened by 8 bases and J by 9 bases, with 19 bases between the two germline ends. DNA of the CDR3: TGTGCCAGTGAGGATACTGATCGTTCGAGCTACACCTTC. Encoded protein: CASEDTDRSSYTF.

The CDR3 bases are TGTGCCAGCAGCATAGCGGGAGGGATCGGCAATGAGCAGTTCTTC. Amino acids: CASSIAGGIGNEQFF. The rearrangement uses TRBV6-5 and TRBJ2-1; 11 bases are shared with TRBD2. This CDR3 contains 15 residues. The germline CDR1 and CDR2 sequences are MNHEY and SVGAGI. V dropped 6 bases and J dropped 6; count of bases not matched to a gene: 7.

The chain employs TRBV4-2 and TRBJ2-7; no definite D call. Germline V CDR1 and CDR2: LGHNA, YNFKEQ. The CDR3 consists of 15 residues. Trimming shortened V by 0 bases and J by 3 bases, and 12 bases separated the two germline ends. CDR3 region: CASSQDNNGFYEQYF. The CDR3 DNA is TGTGCCAGCAGCCAAGATAATAACGGTTTCTACGAGCAGTACTTC.

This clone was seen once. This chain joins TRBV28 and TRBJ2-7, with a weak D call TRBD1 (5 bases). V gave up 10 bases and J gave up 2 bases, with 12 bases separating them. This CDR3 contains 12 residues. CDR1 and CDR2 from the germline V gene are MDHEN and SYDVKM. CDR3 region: CATQGRTYEQYF. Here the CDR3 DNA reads TGTGCCACCCAGGGCCGGACCTACGAGCAGTACTTC.